The sequence of this T cell receptor (beta chain) was determined in a study of T cell changes during pregnancy in multiple sclerosis. V was cut by 2 bases and J by 5 bases, with 12 bases left in between. Germline CDR1 reads SGHAT; CDR2 reads FQNNGV. CDR3 size: 14 residues. Sequencing was performed with immunoSEQ multiplex PCR; in TCRdb, only in-frame clones are kept and a portion is missing. The table includes around 100,000 clones, 90% detected once. The receptor comes from a female donor in good health, enrolled as a control in a pregnancy study. The specimen comprised peripheral blood, sampled in the second trimester of pregnancy. The chain has TRBV11-2 and TRBJ1-2, with a weak D call TRBD1 (5 bases). The CDR3 nucleotides are TGTGCCAGCAGCTTAATAGGGGATGATTATGGCTACACCTTC. This gives the protein CASSLIGDDYGYTF.